Reported below is one TCR beta chain. No cognate antigen has been identified for it. The record has no base qualities; no much larger clone is one base away. This record belongs to a study of blood T cell repertoires in COVID-19 (dated by TCRdb to the early 2020s). Study-level background: Samples from collaborators originated in the United States, Italy and Spain and spanned both the acute and convalescent phases of COVID-19. The prospective study material was composed of cDNA or gDNA derived from T cells, B-cell-depleted T cells, or PBMCs. Subjects who had been exposed to COVID-19, were actively infected with it, or had recovered from it provided the deeply sampled blood TCRbeta repertoires that made up the dataset. A freely available public database, intended as a resource for researchers studying the immune response to SARS-CoV-2, is where the repertoires were released. The samples were drawn from the first 160 participants of the ongoing ImmuneRACE study and from 950 to 1,500 subjects provided by 6 global collaborators. Nearly every sample came with metadata listing a de-identified subject ID, COVID-19 status, age in years and sex. Where available, HLA class I and class II types were taken from metadata supplied by the sample provider and were not determined by assay-based typing. On the study overall, not on this receptor specifically: How much clinical and demographic metadata was included differed by source and by participant, and the metadata was provided uncurated.

There are 14 amino acids in the CDR3, from cysteine to phenylalanine inclusive. The sequence is cut down to CDR3 DNA, 42 bases in frame from base 1. Sequences MNHEY (CDR1) and SVGAGI (CDR2) are obtained from the germline V gene. Between the V and J ends, shortened by 7 bases and 6 bases respectively, the junction contains 13 bases. TCRbeta CDR3 regions were amplified from genomic DNA using the immunoSEQ Assay, a bias-controlled multiplex PCR. Per the source publication's procedure: The number of nucleated cells in each sample was estimated by amplification of reference gene primers within the assay. To quantify the absolute abundance of each unique TCRbeta CDR3 rearrangement, sequence reads were collapsed and filtered. For each sample, productive Simpson clonality was calculated as the square root of Simpson's diversity index across productive rearrangements. Entries here come from immuneACCESS through TCRdb and include only in-frame sequences with V and J called. Some clones fail to appear in such tables; in the studies checked, an unresolved V gene covers under half of the shortfall, and the cause of the remainder is unknown. V and J calls and clone size are copied from that table; D and trimming were computed from the DNA. This sample holds roughly 260,000 clones; 70% to 90% were observed only once. The ten top clones hold under 2.5% of the sample.

Samples from volunteer blood donors who had recovered from COVID-19 were contributed by a second Seattle source. Whole blood was collected in K2EDTA tubes by collaborating institutions according to the institutions' own protocols. For TCRbeta analysis, collaborators shipped samples as frozen whole blood, isolated PBMCs, or DNA extracted from either of those sample types. The source material was peripheral blood. The sequence is built from TRBV6-5 and TRBJ1-6; a weak D assignment points to TRBD1 (5 bases agree). This receptor was identified in a woman aged 40-49 years who had recovered from COVID-19. The nucleotides are TGTGCCAGCAAACTCGGGGGATTTAATTCACCCCTCCACTTT. This is translated as CASKLGGFNSPLHF.